The T cell receptor (beta chain) under discussion was sequenced for a study of T-cell reconstitution after alpha-beta-depleted transplantation in children. V lost 0 bases, J lost 9 bases, and 6 bases stayed unmatched. This CDR3 comprises 15 residues. Germline lookup yields CDR1 SGDLS and CDR2 YYNGEE. Library preparation (for TCRbeta) was performed with unique molecular identifiers. TCRdb redid the calling of the PCR reads with MiXCR, one entry per CDR3 protein. The table records approximately 520,000 distinct CDR3 sequences, about 30% of them present only once. This clonotype was picked up a small number of times.

The receptor comes from a human donor who donated a stem cell graft to a child with aplastic anemia. V and J are TRBV9 and TRBJ2-1, with 10 bases fitting TRBD2. Sequenced material: PBMCs from the stem cell graft donor, taken from the stem cell graft. CDR3 DNA sequence: TGTGCCAGCAGCGTAGGACTAGCGGGTGGTTTTGAGCAGTTCTTC. It yields the protein CASSVGLAGGFEQFF.